The 32 T cell receptor beta chains below all came from one sample that was sequenced in a study of T-cell reconstitution after alpha-beta-depleted transplantation in children. Preparation of the TCRbeta library was carried out with unique molecular identifiers. TCRdb used MiXCR to reprocess the PCR reads, holding one entry per CDR3 protein. The data show about 76,000 distinct CDR3 sequences, 13% to 15% seen once. The specimen comprised PBMCs, mostly from graft donor cells, sampled 180 days after TCRalphabeta/CD19-depleted stem cell transplant. These TCRs come from a male patient aged 2-10 years who had a stem cell transplant for acute lymphoblastic leukemia, so the T cells may come from the graft donor.

This clonotype appeared once. This sequence joins TRBV7-2 and TRBJ2-1; 9 positions match TRBD1. CDR3 length: 16 amino acids. Germline CDR1 is SGHTA and CDR2 is FQGNSA. Trimming cost V 5 bases and J 0 bases; bases outside gene matches: 5. CDR3 amino acids: CASSTATGGSYNEQFF. CDR3 bases: TGTGCCAGCAGCACCGCGACAGGGGGCTCCTACAATGAGCAGTTCTTC.

This rearrangement joins TRBV20-1 to TRBJ2-3; 8 bases line up with TRBD1. The CDR3 runs to 17 residues. From germline, CDR1 is DFQATT and CDR2 SNEGSKA (reference sequence). V was clipped by 1 base and J by 2 bases; unmatched bases: 11. The CDR3 here is CSARGVTGGRDTDTQYF. CDR3 coding DNA: TGCAGTGCTAGAGGCGTAACAGGGGGAAGGGACACAGATACGCAGTATTTT.

This clonotype was counted only a few times. The V gene is TRBV28, the J gene TRBJ1-5; the match to TRBD1 covers 9 bases. The CDR3 is made up of 17 amino acids. J was trimmed by 7 bases and V by 3 bases; bases with no gene match: 13. Germline CDR1 reads MDHEN; CDR2 reads SYDVKM. The CDR3 DNA reads as TGTGCCAGCAGTTTCCCCCTCCCGGGACAGGGCCTGCAGCCCCAGCATTTT. This translates into CASSFPLPGQGLQPQHF.

The chain uses TRBV7-2 and TRBJ1-2; 7 bases map to TRBD1. The germline gives CDR1 SGHTA, CDR2 FQGNSA. The CDR3 consists of 15 residues. With V trimmed by 3 bases and J by 5 bases, 9 bases remained unmatched. The DNA for the CDR3 is TGTGCCAGCAGCTTCCCCCTGACAGGGATGTATGGCTACACCTTC. It specifies CASSFPLTGMYGYTF.

The V and J genes are TRBV27 and TRBJ1-5; D is unresolved. The CDR3 loop spans 15 amino acids. Germline lookup yields CDR1 MNHEY and CDR2 SMNVEV (reference sequence). Trimming shortened V by 2 bases and J by 1 base, and 9 bases separated the two germline ends. CDR3 amino acids: CASSLGPGSNQPQHF. CDR3 nucleotide sequence: TGTGCCAGCAGTTTAGGTCCGGGGAGCAATCAGCCCCAGCATTTT.

In its sample, this clonotype was seen many times. The chain has TRBV7-6 and TRBJ2-1, with TRBD2 matching 12 bases. This CDR3 is 19 amino acids long. Germline CDR1 and CDR2: SGHVS and FNYEAQ. Trimming took 0 bases from V and 5 from J; bases not matched to a gene: 11. The CDR3 spells CASSLATTSGRWRDNEQFF. In nucleotides, the CDR3 is TGTGCCAGCAGCTTAGCTACGACTAGCGGGAGATGGAGGGACAATGAGCAGTTCTTC.

The table lists this clonotype with many counts. The rearrangement links TRBV5-1 to TRBJ2-5, with TRBD2 matching over 10 bases. CDR1 and CDR2 from the germline V gene are SGHRS and YFSETQ. V trimming: 4 bases; J trimming: 5 bases; junction bases outside the gene matches: 8. This CDR3 is built from 15 residues. DNA of the CDR3: TGCGCCAGCAGCCTACCTAGCGGGAGAACGGAGACCCAGTACTTC. Translation: CASSLPSGRTETQYF.

The rearrangement uses TRBV4-2 and TRBJ2-5, with 15 bases matching TRBD2. CDR1 is LGHNA and CDR2 is YNFKEQ in the germline V gene. CDR3 size: 16 residues. With V trimmed by 3 bases and J by 4 bases, 3 bases remained unmatched. CDR3 DNA sequence: TGTGCCAGCAGCCAGGGGGGACTAGCGGGGGGAGAGACCCAGTACTTC. It translates to CASSQGGLAGGETQYF.

This clonotype was detected a few times. The gene calls are TRBV5-1 and TRBJ2-2, with D tentatively TRBD2 (6 bases). The CDR3 contains 13 residues. The germline V gene encodes CDR1 SGHRS and CDR2 YFSETQ. V was pared by 4 bases and J by 6 bases, with 10 bases between. CDR3 sequence reads: CASSPTSSGELFF. CDR3 in DNA: TGCGCCAGCAGCCCTACTAGCTCCGGGGAGCTGTTTTTT.

This clonotype came up a few times. The chain recombines TRBV7-8 with TRBJ1-2; no definite D call. V lost 1 base, J lost 2 bases, and 5 bases lay in between. Germline V gene lookup returns CDR1 SGHVS and CDR2 FQNEAQ. The CDR3 has 13 amino acids. CDR3 nucleotides: TGTGCCAGCAGCTTAGTTTTGAACTATGGCTACACCTTC. This gives the protein CASSLVLNYGYTF.

This clonotype has only a few counts. The genes are TRBV7-2 and TRBJ2-1; 16 nucleotides align to TRBD2. The ends lost 5 bases at V and 10 bases at J; junction bases unmatched: 5. There are 15 residues in the CDR3. The V gene's germline CDR1 is SGHTA and CDR2 FQGNSA. The chain's CDR3 is CASSGWGLAGGEQFF. DNA for the CDR3: TGTGCCAGCAGCGGCTGGGGACTAGCGGGGGGGGAGCAGTTCTTC.

The V gene is TRBV6-5, the J gene TRBJ2-3, with 10 bases matching TRBD1. Unmatched junction bases numbered 7, after V lost 6 bases and J lost 13 bases. The V gene's germline CDR1 is MNHEY and CDR2 SVGAGI. There are 12 residues in the CDR3. CDR3 residues: CASSRGQGKEYF. CDR3 coding DNA: TGTGCCAGCAGCCGGGGACAGGGGAAAGAGTATTTT.

The rearrangement uses TRBV11-1 and TRBJ2-3, with 9 nucleotides matching TRBD1. V shed 0 bases and J 2 bases; nucleotides not matched to a gene: 12. Germline V lookup: CDR1 SGHAT, CDR2 FQDESV (reference sequence). This CDR3 has 19 residues. The CDR3 protein is CASSLAFPGQGSNTDTQYF. Here the CDR3 DNA reads TGTGCCAGCAGCTTAGCCTTCCCGGGACAGGGATCTAACACAGATACGCAGTATTTT.

This clonotype was seen at least ten times. CDR3 region: CASSYSLNREQYF. The CDR3 nucleotides are TGTGCCAGCAGTTACTCTCTGAACAGGGAGCAGTACTTC. V is TRBV6-2 or TRBV6-3 and J is TRBJ2-7, with a possible D match to TRBD1 (5 bases). Germline-derived CDR1 and CDR2 are MNHEY and SVGEGT. V lost 0 bases, J lost 7 bases, and 10 bases lay in between. CDR3 length equals 13 residues.

The chain links TRBV4-2 to TRBJ1-2; D unresolved. Trimming shortened V by 1 base and J by 1 base, and 10 bases separated the two germline ends. This CDR3 spans 15 amino acids. CDR1 and CDR2 (germline): LGHNA, YNFKEQ. The CDR3 coding sequence is TGTGCCAGCAGCCAAGGTACAGAGATTAACTATGGCTACACCTTC. It specifies CASSQGTEINYGYTF.

In its sample, this clonotype was seen a few times. The chain has TRBV20-1 and TRBJ2-5, with 7 positions matching TRBD2. V was pared by 0 bases and J by 1 base, with 5 bases of the junction left unmatched. The CDR3 extends over 15 amino acids. Germline CDR1 DFQATT, CDR2 SNEGSKA (reference sequence). CDR3 loop: CSARDLGGSQETQYF. CDR3 nucleotides: TGCAGTGCTAGAGATCTCGGCGGGAGCCAAGAGACCCAGTACTTC.

In this sample, this clonotype turned up a few times. The V and J genes are TRBV4-3 and TRBJ2-7; D uncertain. The CDR3 sequence is 16 residues long. Germline values: CDR1 LGHNA, CDR2 YSLEER. Deletions cut 0 bases from V and 1 base from J, with 13 bases between. CDR3 DNA: TGCGCCAGCAGCCAAGATCAAAGACTGGGGTCCTACGAGCAGTACTTC. Translation: CASSQDQRLGSYEQYF.

This clonotype was seen many times. V gene TRBV7-9 combines with J gene TRBJ2-2, with D perhaps matching TRBD2 (6 bases). The CDR3 is made up of 17 amino acids. Germline assignment: CDR1 SEHNR and CDR2 FQNEAQ (reference sequence). Trimming shortened V by 1 base and J by 0 bases, and 12 bases separated the two germline ends. The CDR3 is CASSLGALATNTGELFF. As DNA, the CDR3 is TGTGCCAGCAGCTTAGGGGCGCTAGCGACGAACACCGGGGAGCTGTTTTTT.

J is TRBJ2-1 and V is TRBV20-1; D unresolved. The V end was cut by 3 bases, the J end by 4 bases, with 7 bases between. Per germline, CDR1 DFQATT and CDR2 SNEGSKA (reference sequence). This CDR3 comprises 12 residues. This CDR3 reads CSASPSYNEQFF. The DNA of the CDR3 is TGCAGTGCTAGTCCCAGTTACAATGAGCAGTTCTTC.

This clonotype has a handful of counts. The chain combines TRBV24-1 with TRBJ2-2; 7 bases fit TRBD2. Trimming took 5 bases from V and 6 from J; bases not matched to a gene: 11. Germline V gene sequence: CDR1 KGHDR, CDR2 SFDVKD. The CDR3 contains 16 residues. In DNA form, the CDR3 reads TGTGCCACCAGTGGGGAGGGAGTCGTGTTGGCCGGGGAGCTGTTTTTT. Protein product: CATSGEGVVLAGELFF.

The rearrangement uses TRBV7-6 and TRBJ1-5; D gene unclear. The V gene lost 5 bases and the J gene lost 4 bases, with 12 bases spanning the gap. Germline V gene lookup returns CDR1 SGHVS and CDR2 FNYEAQ. CDR3 length equals 14 residues. The CDR3 here is CASSQTAFNQPQHF. The CDR3 DNA sequence: TGTGCCAGCAGCCAAACAGCGTTTAATCAGCCCCAGCATTTT.

The V and J genes are TRBV6-6 and TRBJ2-3; D is unresolved. The CDR3 loop spans 13 amino acids. The germline V gene has CDR1 MNHNY and CDR2 SVGAGI (reference sequence). V lost 0 bases, J lost 2 bases, and 3 bases lay in between. For the CDR3, the DNA is TGTGCCAGCAGTTACTCGGCCACAGATACGCAGTATTTT. It encodes CASSYSATDTQYF.

The chain is built from TRBV6-6 and TRBJ1-2; a possible D gene is TRBD1 (5 bases). Germline V gene sequence: CDR1 MNHNY, CDR2 SVGAGI (reference sequence). V lost 2 bases and J 7 bases, leaving 8 bases between the germline ends. This CDR3 has 12 residues. This CDR3 is CASSYMGLGYTF. For the CDR3, the DNA is TGTGCCAGCAGTTACATGGGGCTTGGCTACACCTTC.

This clonotype was detected a few times. This chain links TRBV6-6 with TRBJ1-2, with 9 bases fitting TRBD1. This CDR3 is 11 amino acids long. Trimming removed 9 bases from V and 7 bases from J; junction bases left unmatched: 3. Germline V gene lookup returns CDR1 MNHNY and CDR2 SVGAGI (reference sequence). The CDR3 sequence: CASLQGAGYTF. CDR3 nucleotides: TGTGCCAGTCTACAGGGGGCTGGCTACACCTTC.

This clonotype showed up just a few times. The chain combines TRBV7-6 with TRBJ2-7; no clear D gene. Trimming removed 1 base from V and 0 bases from J, with 10 bases in between. Germline CDR1 is SGHVS and CDR2 is FNYEAQ. The CDR3 totals 15 residues. The CDR3 nucleotides read TGTGCCAGCAGCTTAGTAGGTGACAACTCCTACGAGCAGTACTTC. This translates into CASSLVGDNSYEQYF.

The chain couples TRBV24-1 to TRBJ2-3; D might be TRBD2 (6 bases). The CDR3 totals 19 residues. Per the germline V gene, CDR1 is KGHDR and CDR2 is SFDVKD. Deletions cut 1 base from V and 0 bases from J, with 19 bases between. The CDR3 DNA reads TGTGCCACCAGTGATTTAAGGGGAGGTGTCGGCCCTAGCACAGATACGCAGTATTTT. Translated: CATSDLRGGVGPSTDTQYF.

This clonotype was seen a handful of times. The chain carries TRBV25-1 and TRBJ2-2; D gene ambiguous. The CDR3 runs to 14 residues. Trimming pared 1 base from V and 5 bases from J, leaving 8 bases between. The V gene's germline CDR1 is MGHDK and CDR2 SYGVNS. CDR3 protein: CASSESWVTGELFF. As DNA, the CDR3 is TGTGCCAGCAGTGAATCTTGGGTAACCGGGGAGCTGTTTTTT.

This clonotype turned up a few times. This chain links TRBV7-2 with TRBJ2-5; 12 positions match TRBD1. CDR1 and CDR2 from the germline V gene are SGHTA and FQGNSA. Unmatched junction bases numbered 3, after V lost 3 bases and J lost 1 base. This CDR3 spans 16 amino acids. CDR3 in amino acids: CASSLGTGGGQETQYF. DNA of the CDR3: TGTGCCAGCAGCTTGGGGACAGGGGGCGGCCAAGAGACCCAGTACTTC.

The chain joins TRBV18 to TRBJ2-2, with D tentatively TRBD2 (6 bases). Trimming shortened V by 3 bases and J by 3 bases, and 14 bases separated the two germline ends. Germline assignment: CDR1 KGHSH and CDR2 LQKENI. CDR3 size: 16 residues. CDR3 residues: CASSPPRGRHTGELFF. In DNA, the CDR3 is TGTGCCAGCTCACCCCCCCGGGGGAGACACACCGGGGAGCTGTTTTTT.

This clonotype came up a few times. In nucleotides, the CDR3 is TGTGCCACTTCTCAGGGGGCTGGCACTGAAGCTTTCTTT. It specifies CATSQGAGTEAFF. This chain uses TRBV24-1 with TRBJ1-1; the match to TRBD1 covers 8 bases. Per the germline V gene, CDR1 is KGHDR and CDR2 is SFDVKD. The CDR3 runs 13 residues. With 10 bases clipped from V and 4 bases from J, the junction kept 7 bases outside the gene matches.

This clonotype showed up many times. This sequence joins TRBV20-1 and TRBJ2-3; D not resolved. V lost 2 bases to trimming and J lost 7 bases, with 7 bases between them. The CDR3 runs to 11 residues. The germline V gene has CDR1 DFQATT and CDR2 SNEGSKA (reference sequence). CDR3 region: CSARLRHTQYF. CDR3 DNA sequence: TGCAGTGCTAGACTACGGCATACGCAGTATTTT.

This chain uses TRBV6-2 or TRBV6-3 with TRBJ2-3, with TRBD2 matching over 14 bases. This CDR3 spans 18 amino acids. Germline values: CDR1 MNHEY, CDR2 SVGEGT. V gave up 4 bases and J gave up 1 base; unmatched junction bases: 7. The DNA for the CDR3 is TGTGCCAGCAGTTCGACTAGCGGGGGGGCAGTTCGCACAGATACGCAGTATTTT. Amino acid sequence: CASSSTSGGAVRTDTQYF.